A single sample is the source of the 20 T cell receptor beta chains below, sequenced in a study of blood T cells in healthy people across ages. The authors ran a second PCR of 7 to 11 cycles using a sample-barcoded 5' primer and a J-beta primer mix. A single record per CDR3 protein comes from TCRdb applying MiXCR to the 5' RACE reads. The sample has some 900,000 distinct CDR3 sequences, 29% seen once. Sequencing input: blood. These receptors originate from a woman of 80 years or more in good health.

This clonotype came up a few times. The J gene is TRBJ1-5, the V gene TRBV6-2 or TRBV6-3, with 9 bases lining up with TRBD1. The CDR3 has 15 amino acids. Germline V gives CDR1 MNHEY, CDR2 SVGEGT. The V segment lost 5 bases and the J segment 6 bases; nucleotides outside the gene matches: 8. The CDR3 region is CASSVRTGDFQPQHF. As DNA, the CDR3 is TGTGCCAGCAGTGTCCGGACAGGGGATTTTCAGCCCCAGCATTTT.

Comment on this clonotype: A much more abundant neighbour one base away suggests this may be a read error. The chain uses TRBV7-2 and TRBJ1-5; maybe TRBD1 (5 bases). The end of the DNA is better explained by TRBJ2-3, so the J call may be wrong. CDR3 length: 14 amino acids. The germline gives CDR1 SGHTA, CDR2 FQGNSA. CDR3 coding DNA: TGTGCCAGCAGCTTAGTCGGCAGGGATCAGCCCCAGTATTTT. It translates to CASSLVGRDQPQYF.

This clonotype was recorded only once. The CDR3 coding sequence is TGCAGTGCTAGAGCCTTCGACAGGAACACTGAAGCTTTCTTT. Its translation is CSARAFDRNTEAFF. The chain combines TRBV20-1 with TRBJ1-1, with D maybe TRBD1 (5 bases). The CDR3 covers 14 residues. Germline CDR1 and CDR2: DFQATT and SNEGSKA (reference sequence). Trimming removed 1 base from V and 1 base from J, with 10 bases in between.

The gene calls are TRBV4-1 and TRBJ2-1; 10 bases fit TRBD2. CDR3 size: 17 residues. The germline V gene has CDR1 MGHRA and CDR2 YSYEKL. Trimming at V came to 0 bases and at J to 7 bases, leaving 9 bases not matched to a gene. The CDR3 DNA reads as TGCGCCAGCAGCCAAGAATTCGTAGCGGGGGGATCAAATGAGCAGTTCTTC. Residues: CASSQEFVAGGSNEQFF.

Ten or more counts support this clonotype. The chain employs TRBV5-1 and TRBJ2-1; D not resolved. V dropped 1 base and J dropped 6 bases, with 5 bases sitting between them. The CDR3 is made up of 12 amino acids. Per germline, CDR1 SGHRS and CDR2 YFSETQ. CDR3 nucleotides: TGCGCCAGCAGCTTGCCAGCCAATGAGCAGTTCTTC. Translated: CASSLPANEQFF.

This chain's CDR3 is CASSYTSGTFNNGYTF. CDR3 in DNA: TGTGCCAGCAGTTACACGTCAGGGACCTTCAACAATGGCTACACCTTC. V usage is TRBV6-2 or TRBV6-3 and J usage is TRBJ1-2, with D possibly matching TRBD1 (5 bases). V was cut by 2 bases and J by 6 bases, with 19 bases left in between. The CDR3 consists of 16 residues. Germline values: CDR1 MNHEY, CDR2 SVGEGT.

Details on this clonotype: Possible read error: a much larger clone is one base away. The V and J genes are TRBV6-2 or TRBV6-3 and TRBJ2-5, with 12 bases aligning to TRBD2. V lost 5 bases to trimming and J lost 3 bases; unmatched junction nucleotides: 10. CDR1 is MNHEY and CDR2 is SVGEGT in the germline V gene. The CDR3 runs to 17 residues. The CDR3 nucleotides read TGTGCCAGCAGTCGGATGACGACTAGCGGGGGTAAAGAGACCCAGTACTTC. Translated: CASSRMTTSGGKETQYF.

The genes are TRBV2 and TRBJ2-3; no clear D gene. The CDR3 length is 12 residues. Trimming removed 8 bases at V and 2 bases at J, with 8 bases between. The germline V gene encodes CDR1 SNHLY and CDR2 FYNNEI. CDR3 in DNA: TGTGCCAGCGGCCTTACCACAGATACGCAGTATTTT. Translating gives CASGLTTDTQYF.

This clonotype showed up just a few times. This could be a read error, since a much larger clone is one nucleotide away. The CDR3 DNA sequence: TGTGCCAGCAGCTTAAGGCCGCTGTCCGGCCCCAGGGAGGGCAATGAGCAGTACTTC. This sequence encodes CASSLRPLSGPREGNEQYF. The V call is TRBV7-9, the J call TRBJ2-5; 7 bases are a match to TRBD2. From germline, CDR1 is SEHNR and CDR2 FQNEAQ (reference sequence). The CDR3 contains 19 residues. The V gene end was trimmed by 2 bases and the J gene end by 11 bases; junction bases not matched to a gene: 26.

This clonotype was picked up a small number of times. The chain combines TRBV7-2 with TRBJ1-4; no clear D gene. Between the trimmed V and J ends, which lost 3 bases and 10 bases, there was a span of 12 bases. The CDR3 runs to 13 residues. Germline assignment: CDR1 SGHTA and CDR2 FQGNSA. CDR3 loop: CASSFEFGGKLFF. The CDR3 coding sequence is TGTGCCAGCAGCTTTGAGTTCGGAGGAAAACTGTTTTTT.

This clonotype has ten or more counts. V gene TRBV5-1 combines with J gene TRBJ2-7; D is possibly TRBD1 (6 bases). With 0 bases removed from V and 5 bases from J, the gap between germline ends came to 12 bases. Germline lookup yields CDR1 SGHRS and CDR2 YFSETQ. The CDR3 runs to 14 residues. The CDR3 region has the DNA TGCGCCAGCAGCTTGGACGGGACAAGGAACGAGCAGTACTTC. Translated: CASSLDGTRNEQYF.

V and J are TRBV5-1 and TRBJ2-5, with a weak D call TRBD1 (6 bases). Germline V lookup: CDR1 SGHRS, CDR2 YFSETQ. The V end was cut by 4 bases, the J end by 11 bases, with 18 bases between. CDR3 size: 13 residues. The CDR3 region is CASSPGTSAEQYF. The DNA of the CDR3 is TGCGCCAGCAGCCCCGGGACATCCGCGGAGCAGTACTTC.

On this clonotype: A much larger clone differs by one base, so this may be a read error. The chain is built from TRBV10-3 and TRBJ2-7; TRBD2 might be the D (6 bases). The CDR3 has 15 amino acids. Germline loops: CDR1 ENHRY, CDR2 SYGVKD. With 6 bases removed from V and 7 bases from J, the gap between germline ends came to 22 bases. CDR3 in DNA: TGTGCCATCAGACTCGTCCGGGGGACCCACAATGAGCAGTACTTC. Its translation: CAIRLVRGTHNEQYF.

The chain couples TRBV9 to TRBJ2-1; 9 nucleotides align to TRBD2. The CDR3 consists of 15 residues. Germline CDR1 is SGDLS and CDR2 is YYNGEE. V was clipped by 0 bases and J by 9 bases; unmatched bases: 7. CDR3 region: CASSVDGGRAFEQFF. In DNA, the CDR3 is TGTGCCAGCAGCGTAGATGGCGGGAGGGCCTTTGAGCAGTTCTTC.

This clonotype came up a few times. The rearrangement links TRBV20-1 to TRBJ1-1, with D perhaps matching TRBD1 (6 bases). Trimming left V 0 bases short and J 4 bases short, with 12 bases between. The CDR3 totals 14 residues. CDR1 is DFQATT and CDR2 is SNEGSKA in the germline V gene (reference sequence). Here the CDR3 DNA reads TGCAGTGCTAGAGATGGGGGGGGGCCCACTGAAGCTTTCTTT. As protein: CSARDGGGPTEAFF.

The V and J genes are TRBV12-3 or TRBV12-4 and TRBJ2-4; 8 bases are a match to TRBD2. The ends lost 2 bases at V and 0 bases at J; junction bases unmatched: 9. The CDR3 is 18 amino acids. CDR3 residues: CASSLLVAGGLAKNIQYF. Written as DNA, the CDR3 is TGTGCCAGCAGTTTATTAGTGGCGGGAGGCCTAGCCAAAAACATTCAGTACTTC.

This clonotype was seen only a few times. The V gene is TRBV12-5, the J gene TRBJ2-2; D unclear. Germline V CDR1 and CDR2: LGHNT, FRNRAP. The CDR3 has 15 amino acids. Trimming removed 1 base at V and 3 bases at J, with 9 bases between. The CDR3 sequence: CASGLGQTYTGELFF. CDR3 nucleotides: TGTGCTAGTGGTTTGGGACAAACCTACACCGGGGAGCTGTTTTTT.

This clonotype has just a few counts. In DNA form, the CDR3 reads TGTGCCTGGAGTGACCTAAGGGGCGGCTATGGCTACACCTTC. Translated: CAWSDLRGGYGYTF. The V gene is TRBV30, the J gene TRBJ1-2; a weak D match, TRBD1 (5 bases). V shed 1 base and J shed 4 bases, with 13 bases lying between them. This CDR3 contains 14 residues. Germline V gene lookup returns CDR1 GTSNPN and CDR2 SVGIG (reference sequence).

J is TRBJ1-1 and V is TRBV7-8; a weak D match, TRBD1 (5 bases). CDR1 and CDR2 (germline): SGHVS, FQNEAQ. The V gene lost 4 bases and the J gene lost 1 base, with 10 bases spanning the gap. The CDR3 contains 14 residues. CDR3 sequence (DNA): TGTGCCAGCAGCTGTTGGGACGGGAACACTGAAGCTTTCTTT. Translated: CASSCWDGNTEAFF.

This clonotype appeared a few times. This sequence joins TRBV30 and TRBJ1-5; 8 bases align to TRBD1. The CDR3 loop spans 20 amino acids. CDR1 GTSNPN and CDR2 SVGIG come from the germline V gene (reference sequence). V lost 0 bases to trimming and J lost 2 bases; unmatched junction nucleotides: 18. CDR3: CAWSVHVGGYQGARNQPQHF. DNA for the CDR3: TGTGCCTGGAGTGTACACGTGGGGGGATACCAGGGGGCCCGCAATCAGCCCCAGCATTTT.